This record looks at one T cell receptor (beta chain) sequence and its context. TCRdb ran MiXCR on the 5' RACE reads and lists one entry per CDR3 protein. The sample lists 300,000 to 350,000 distinct CDR3 sequences, 13% to 15% seen once, with about 21% in the top ten. The data were obtained in a study of T-cell memory formation after mild COVID-19. Germline trimming cut 4 bases from V and 1 base from J; bases unmatched to any gene: 11. The CDR3 spans 17 residues. The germline V gene encodes CDR1 MDHEN and CDR2 SYDVKM. The TCR comes from a man between 18 and 35 years old who had mild COVID-19 (a few samples of this study predate the infection). Cell type and time point are not known. Sequenced input: PBMCs or a T cell subset sorted from them (not recorded which). The J gene is TRBJ2-7, the V gene TRBV28, with 9 bases fitting TRBD2. CDR3 sequence: CASSSRLAGVISYEQYF. The CDR3 DNA sequence: TGTGCCAGCAGTTCCCGGTTAGCGGGGGTAATTTCCTACGAGCAGTACTTC.